These 5 T cell receptor beta chains came from one sample sequenced in a study of blood T cell repertoires in COVID-19. Assay used: immunoSEQ multiplex PCR; TCRdb lists only in-frame clones, some missing. This sample carries more than 450,000 clones, about nine tenths of them seen once, and the ten largest clones take approximately 0.7%. The sequenced sample was PBMCs or T cells enriched from blood (not recorded which). The receptors originated from a woman in her late teens or twenties who had recovered from COVID-19.

This chain links TRBV10-2 with TRBJ2-2; 9 bases are a match to TRBD1. Germline V lookup: CDR1 WSHSY, CDR2 SAAADI. The CDR3 has 14 residues. The trim removed 6 bases at V and 6 bases at J, leaving 5 bases unmatched. The CDR3 here is CASRADRGAGELFF. The CDR3 DNA reads TGCGCCAGCAGGGCAGACAGGGGGGCCGGGGAGCTGTTTTTT.

The genes are TRBV11-2 and TRBJ2-7; TRBD2 agrees at 8 bases. CDR3 length: 13 residues. The V and J ends lost 7 bases and 2 bases, in that order; junction bases with no gene match: 4. Germline CDR1 is SGHAT and CDR2 is FQNNGV. The CDR3 coding sequence is TGTGCCAGCATCCGGGAGGGAACCTACGAGCAGTACTTC. Amino acid sequence: CASIREGTYEQYF.

The chain combines TRBV6-5 with TRBJ2-5, with D perhaps matching TRBD1 (6 bases). Germline V gene data show CDR1 as MNHEY and CDR2 as SVGAGI. The CDR3 totals 14 residues. V was pared by 6 bases and J by 4 bases, with 15 bases between. CDR3 protein: CASRPGVEGETQYF. As DNA, the CDR3 is TGTGCCAGCAGGCCAGGGGTTGAGGGAGAGACCCAGTACTTC.

This chain joins TRBV25-1 and TRBJ2-1; 11 nucleotides agree with TRBD1. V dropped 8 bases and J dropped 7; count of bases not matched to a gene: 7. The CDR3 extends over 14 amino acids. CDR1 and CDR2 from the germline V gene are MGHDK and SYGVNS. DNA of the CDR3: TGTGCCAGCCTCGGACAGGGGGCGCGGAATGAGCAGTTCTTC. Amino acids: CASLGQGARNEQFF.

V is TRBV27 and J is TRBJ1-2, with 7 nucleotides matching TRBD1. Trimming at V came to 5 bases and at J to 5 bases, leaving 11 bases not matched to a gene. The CDR3 consists of 15 residues. From germline, CDR1 is MNHEY and CDR2 SMNVEV (reference sequence). The chain's CDR3 is CASSQNRDSNYGYTF. For the CDR3, the DNA is TGTGCCAGCAGTCAAAACCGGGACAGCAATTATGGCTACACCTTC.